This entry describes one T cell receptor beta chain. Its antigen is still unknown. The input lacks base qualities; no much larger clone sits a single base away. This sample is drawn from a study of blood T cell repertoires in COVID-19 (TCRdb year 2020). As for the study more broadly: Samples covering the acute and convalescent phases of COVID-19 were provided by collaborators in the United States, Italy and Spain. Sample metadata almost always included a de-identified subject ID, COVID-19 status, age in years and sex. Deeply sampled blood TCRbeta repertoires from subjects exposed to, actively infected with, or recovered from COVID-19 were included in the dataset. HLA class I and class II types, where available, came from metadata supplied by the sample provider rather than from assay-based typing. The repertoires were released in a freely available public database meant as a resource for research on the immune response to SARS-CoV-2. Samples came from the ongoing ImmuneRACE study (first 160 participants) plus 1,254 subjects from 6 global collaborators. The prospective study material was composed of cDNA or gDNA derived from T cells, B-cell-depleted T cells, or PBMCs.

The immunoSEQ Assay, a bias-controlled multiplex PCR, was used to amplify TCRbeta CDR3 regions from genomic DNA. Processing in the source paper ran as follows. The number of nucleated cells in each sample was estimated by amplification of reference gene primers within the assay. To quantify the absolute abundance of each unique TCRbeta CDR3 rearrangement, sequence reads were collapsed and filtered. For each sample, productive Simpson clonality was calculated as the square root of Simpson's diversity index across productive rearrangements. Sourced from immuneACCESS, this table was stored by TCRdb with only in-frame sequences that have V and J called. A share of the clones is absent; for the studies checked, an unresolved V gene accounts for under half, and the remainder has no known explanation. Clone size and the V and J calls come from that table; the DNA yielded D and trimming. The sample table contains 200,000 to 300,000 clones; only one count was recorded for about 90% of them. The top ten clonotypes cover 2.5% to 3.5% of the sample.

The CDR3, from cysteine to phenylalanine, totals 12 residues. The read is trimmed to its CDR3 DNA, 36 bases read in frame from base 1. V is cut by 3 bases and J by 6 bases, and the space between the germline ends is 4 bases. Via the germline V gene, CDR1 is SGDLS and CDR2 YYNGEE. Summary of the overall study and its limitations: How much clinical and demographic metadata was included differed by source and by participant, and the metadata was provided uncurated.

A second Seattle source provided samples from volunteer blood donors who had recovered from COVID-19. The collaborating institutions used their own protocols to collect whole blood in K2EDTA tubes. For TCRbeta analysis, collaborator samples were shipped as frozen whole blood, as isolated PBMCs, or as DNA extracted from either sample type. Material for sequencing was peripheral blood. The receptor chain draws on TRBV9 and TRBJ1-6; too little of a D gene remains to name it. This sequence originates from a woman aged 25 to 39 who had recovered from COVID-19. The nucleotide sequence is given as TGTGCCAGCAGCGGGAGTAATTCACCCCTCCACTTT. It translates as CASSGSNSPLHF.